Included here is one T cell receptor beta chain sequence, with context. These data come from a study of PD-L1 blockade in urothelial cancer. The time point: peripheral blood 6 weeks after treatment start. The repertoire was sequenced with immunoSEQ multiplex PCR; TCRdb's copy has only in-frame clones and lacks some. The sample records around 100,000 clones, approximately 90% being singletons. Trimming removed 3 bases from V and 4 bases from J, with 19 bases in between. The CDR3 length is 16 residues. Per germline, CDR1 SGHRS and CDR2 YFSETQ. The chain carries TRBV5-1 and TRBJ1-1; the D is unclear. The source of this sequence is a man aged 55 to 70 with urothelial cancer. This specimen was PBMCs, taken around atezolizumab (anti-PD-L1) treatment. This chain's CDR3 is CASSSFSPGSTTEAFF. CDR3 coding DNA: TGCGCCAGCAGCTCCTTTTCTCCAGGATCCACCACTGAAGCTTTCTTT.